The T cell receptor (beta chain) described here comes from a study of blood T cell repertoires in COVID-19. Assay used: immunoSEQ multiplex PCR; TCRdb lists only in-frame clones, some missing. Of around 190,000 clones listed, approximately 86% were seen once; the top ten hold about 9.3%. The CDR3 has 14 amino acids. Trimming pared 5 bases from V and 2 bases from J, leaving 13 bases between. Germline loops: CDR1 SGHVS, CDR2 FQNEAQ. The J gene is TRBJ2-7, the V gene TRBV7-8, with D possibly matching TRBD1 (5 bases). The TCR originated in a man aged 18 to 29 with acute COVID-19. The specimen sequenced was PBMCs or T cells enriched from blood (not recorded which). The chain's CDR3 is CASSPSLDTYEQYF. In nucleotides, the CDR3 is TGTGCCAGCAGCCCGAGTTTGGACACCTACGAGCAGTACTTC.